These 6 T cell receptor beta chains share one sample of origin, sequenced in a study of blood T cells in healthy people across ages. Primers used in a second PCR of about 6 to 11 cycles were a sample-barcoded 5' primer and a J-beta primer mix. One entry per CDR3 protein results from TCRdb running MiXCR on the 5' RACE reads. The sample records approximately 800,000 distinct CDR3 sequences, about 62% being singletons. The sample comprised blood. The receptor set was obtained from a man aged 30 to 45 in good health.

This clonotype appeared a few times. This chain links TRBV29-1 with TRBJ2-5; 9 bases are a match to TRBD2. Germline loops: CDR1 SQVTM, CDR2 ANQGSEA. The trim removed 3 bases at V and 2 bases at J, leaving 7 bases unmatched. The CDR3 consists of 15 residues. The CDR3 nucleotides are TGCAGCGTTGATCCGTCTAGCGGGGTTCAAGAGACCCAGTACTTC. This translates into CSVDPSSGVQETQYF.

V is TRBV13 and J is TRBJ1-4; D might be TRBD1 (6 bases). CDR1 and CDR2 (germline): PRHDT, FYEKMQ (reference sequence). The CDR3 covers 15 residues. The germline V and J ends were trimmed by 5 bases and 4 bases, with 14 bases remaining between them. CDR3 amino acids: CASSRGGRGNEKLFF. In DNA, the CDR3 is TGTGCCAGCAGCCGGGGGGGGCGCGGTAATGAAAAACTGTTTTTT.

This sequence joins TRBV20-1 and TRBJ2-5, with a possible D match to TRBD1 (5 bases). V dropped 7 bases and J dropped 2 bases, with 14 bases sitting between them. This CDR3 has 13 residues. The V gene's germline CDR1 is DFQATT and CDR2 SNEGSKA (reference sequence). CDR3 in amino acids: CSGGPGPQETQYF. The CDR3 DNA reads TGCAGTGGGGGCCCAGGCCCTCAAGAGACCCAGTACTTC.

This CDR3 reads CAIQGTGQEFRYEQYF. The CDR3 DNA sequence: TGTGCCATACAGGGGACGGGACAGGAGTTTCGCTACGAGCAGTACTTC. This chain uses TRBV10-3 with TRBJ2-7; 8 nucleotides line up with TRBD1. The CDR3 is 16 amino acids. Germline CDR1 is ENHRY and CDR2 is SYGVKD. The ends lost 9 bases at V and 3 bases at J; junction bases unmatched: 16.

The J gene is TRBJ1-2, the V gene TRBV27; maybe TRBD1 (5 bases). Germline V gene lookup returns CDR1 MNHEY and CDR2 SMNVEV (reference sequence). This CDR3 is built from 12 residues. The V and J ends lost 8 bases and 7 bases respectively, with 14 bases between them. The CDR3 DNA reads as TGTGCCAGCTGGGACCGCCCGGCTGGCTACACCTTC. Translating it yields CASWDRPAGYTF.

This chain links TRBV20-1 with TRBJ2-3, with 9 bases lining up with TRBD2. Germline lookup yields CDR1 DFQATT and CDR2 SNEGSKA (reference sequence). The CDR3 length is 14 residues. Unmatched junction bases numbered 6, after V lost 4 bases and J lost 4 bases. The CDR3 DNA reads as TGCAGTGCTAAGAGTAGCGGGAGCTCAGATACGCAGTATTTT. As protein: CSAKSSGSSDTQYF.